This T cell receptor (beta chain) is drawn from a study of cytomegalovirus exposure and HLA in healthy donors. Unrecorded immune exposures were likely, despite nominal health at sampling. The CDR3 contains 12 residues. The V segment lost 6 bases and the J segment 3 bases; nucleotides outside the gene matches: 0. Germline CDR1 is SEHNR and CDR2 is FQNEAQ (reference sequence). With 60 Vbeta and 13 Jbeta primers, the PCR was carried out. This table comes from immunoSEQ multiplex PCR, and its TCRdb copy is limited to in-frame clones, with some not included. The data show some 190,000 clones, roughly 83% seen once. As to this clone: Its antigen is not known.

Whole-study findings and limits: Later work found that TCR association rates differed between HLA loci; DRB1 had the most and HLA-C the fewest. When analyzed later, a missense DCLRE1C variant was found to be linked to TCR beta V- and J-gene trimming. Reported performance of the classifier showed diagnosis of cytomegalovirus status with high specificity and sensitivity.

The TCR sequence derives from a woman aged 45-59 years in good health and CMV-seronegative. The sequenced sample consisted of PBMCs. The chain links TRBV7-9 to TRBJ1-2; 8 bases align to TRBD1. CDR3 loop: CASRGQDYGYTF. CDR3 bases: TGTGCCAGCAGGGGACAGGACTATGGCTACACCTTC. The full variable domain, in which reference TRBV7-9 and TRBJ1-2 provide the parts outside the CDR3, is DTGVSQNPRHKITKRGQNVTFRCDPISEHNRLYWYRQTLGQGPEFLTYFQNEAQLEKSRLLSDRFSAERPKGSFSTLEIQRTEQGDSAMYLCASRGQDYGYTFGSGTRLTVV.